Listed here are 18 T cell receptor beta chains from one sample, sequenced in a study of blood T cell repertoires in COVID-19. Method: immunoSEQ multiplex PCR; TCRdb's copy keeps in-frame clones and lacks some. Of around 140,000 clones in the sample, more than 80% were seen once. Sequenced sample: PBMCs or T cells enriched from blood (not recorded which). All receptors derive from a man between 45 and 60 years old who had recovered from COVID-19.

This clone has only a few counts. The rearrangement uses TRBV15 and TRBJ2-5; 9 bases agree with TRBD1. Trimming took 1 base from V and 7 from J; bases not matched to a gene: 4. Germline V gives CDR1 LNHNV, CDR2 YYDKDF (reference sequence). This CDR3 is built from 14 residues. The CDR3 here is CATSRGDRDGTQYF. CDR3 coding DNA: TGTGCCACCAGCAGAGGGGACAGGGACGGGACCCAGTACTTC.

The chain's CDR3 is CASSSILQGSYEQYF. CDR3 DNA sequence: TGTGCCAGCAGTTCAATCCTACAGGGGTCCTACGAGCAGTACTTC. V gene TRBV27 combines with J gene TRBJ2-7; 7 nucleotides match TRBD1. There are 15 residues in the CDR3. Looked up from germline, CDR1 is MNHEY and CDR2 is SMNVEV (reference sequence). The ends lost 4 bases at V and 1 base at J; junction bases unmatched: 7.

The chain employs TRBV4-1 and TRBJ2-3; a weak D match, TRBD2 (6 bases). The CDR3 sequence is 16 residues long. The V and J ends lost 2 bases and 2 bases respectively, with 14 bases between them. CDR1 MGHRA and CDR2 YSYEKL come from the germline V gene. The CDR3 loop is CASSQSPRRDTDTQYF. CDR3 DNA sequence: TGCGCCAGCAGCCAATCCCCGCGGAGGGACACAGATACGCAGTATTTT.

The count of this clone is one. The rearrangement joins TRBV27 to TRBJ2-7; 9 nucleotides line up with TRBD1. The CDR3 extends over 15 amino acids. The germline V gene has CDR1 MNHEY and CDR2 SMNVEV (reference sequence). Trimming cost V 6 bases and J 4 bases; bases outside gene matches: 10. CDR3 DNA: TGTGCCAGCAGGACAACCGGGACAGGGAAATACGAGCAGTACTTC. It translates to CASRTTGTGKYEQYF.

The chain links TRBV5-5 to TRBJ1-6; D is possibly TRBD1 (6 bases). The CDR3 has 15 amino acids. V was pared by 4 bases and J by 8 bases, with 16 bases between. CDR1 is SGHKS and CDR2 is YYEKEE in the germline V gene (reference sequence). CDR3 residues: CASSKKNGGDSPLHF. The CDR3 DNA reads TGTGCCAGCAGCAAAAAAAATGGGGGCGATTCACCCCTCCACTTT.

This chain joins TRBV7-9 and TRBJ2-7, with TRBD2 matching 12 bases. Germline V gene data show CDR1 as SEHNR and CDR2 as FQNEAQ (reference sequence). CDR3 length equals 14 residues. J lost 5 bases, V lost 8 bases, and 7 bases had no gene match. CDR3 loop: CASGSSGRVHEQYF. The CDR3 DNA sequence: TGTGCCAGCGGGTCTAGCGGGAGGGTCCACGAGCAGTACTTC. Looking up the rest from reference TRBV7-9 and TRBJ2-7 gives the full variable domain: DTGVSQNPRHKITKRGQNVTFRCDPISEHNRLYWYRQTLGQGPEFLTYFQNEAQLEKSRLLSDRFSAERPKGSFSTLEIQRTEQGDSAMYLCASGSSGRVHEQYFGPGTRLTVT.

The chain employs TRBV28 and TRBJ1-2; possible D gene TRBD1, 6 bases. This CDR3 contains 17 residues. Germline V CDR1 and CDR2: MDHEN, SYDVKM. Deletions cut 3 bases from V and 6 bases from J, with 23 bases between. DNA of the CDR3: TGTGCCAGCAGTTTGGGGACACCGATCCTTTACTCGGATGGCTACACCTTC. It yields the protein CASSLGTPILYSDGYTF.

The chain links TRBV15 to TRBJ1-4, with D possibly matching TRBD1 (6 bases). Trimming stripped 0 bases from V and 0 bases from J, with 8 bases between. The CDR3 is 16 amino acids. Germline V gene sequence: CDR1 LNHNV, CDR2 YYDKDF (reference sequence). The CDR3 bases are TGTGCCACCAGCAGAGATGAGGGGGCAACTAATGAAAAACTGTTTTTT. It specifies CATSRDEGATNEKLFF.

This clone appeared once. The chain is built from TRBV15 and TRBJ1-5, with 10 bases matching TRBD1. Germline CDR1 reads LNHNV; CDR2 reads YYDKDF (reference sequence). The CDR3 runs 15 residues. V dropped 1 base and J dropped 5; count of bases not matched to a gene: 2. In DNA form, the CDR3 reads TGTGCCACCAGCAGAGGGGACAGGGGCTATCAGCCCCAGCATTTT. Its translation is CATSRGDRGYQPQHF.

This clone was seen only once. V gene TRBV10-3 combines with J gene TRBJ1-1; weak D call: TRBD1 (6 bases). V was trimmed by 8 bases and J by 6 bases, leaving 22 bases between them. This CDR3 has 15 residues. Germline CDR1 is ENHRY and CDR2 is SYGVKD. The CDR3 loop reads CAIGGGPQTGAEAFF. The CDR3 bases are TGTGCCATCGGGGGGGGCCCGCAGACCGGGGCTGAAGCTTTCTTT.

The chain combines TRBV5-8 with TRBJ2-2; the D gene is possibly TRBD1 (5 bases). The CDR3 is made up of 15 amino acids. Deletions cut 6 bases from V and 9 bases from J, with 21 bases between. CDR1 is SGHTS and CDR2 is YDEGEE in the germline V gene. The DNA of the CDR3 is TGTGCCAGCACCCTCGGACATCAGTCGCGGCGGGAGCTGTTTTTT. Amino acid sequence: CASTLGHQSRRELFF.

The chain couples TRBV13 to TRBJ2-1; 8 bases agree with TRBD2. V lost 7 bases, J lost 8 bases, and 10 bases stayed unmatched. The CDR3 totals 14 residues. Germline V gene lookup returns CDR1 PRHDT and CDR2 FYEKMQ (reference sequence). The CDR3 DNA reads TGTGCCAGCACCTCTTACGGGGGGGCCGATGAGCAGTTCTTC. This sequence encodes CASTSYGGADEQFF.

The chain links TRBV16 to TRBJ1-1; unclear D gene. CDR1 and CDR2 (germline): KGHSY, FQNENV. V was cut by 4 bases and J by 10 bases, with 22 bases left in between. The CDR3 runs 15 residues. The CDR3 is CASSPTQGGGQRAFF. DNA for the CDR3: TGTGCCAGCAGCCCAACCCAAGGCGGCGGCCAGAGAGCTTTCTTT.

V is TRBV27 and J is TRBJ2-1, with 8 bases fitting TRBD1. The CDR3 spans 17 residues. CDR1 is MNHEY and CDR2 is SMNVEV in the germline V gene (reference sequence). With 2 bases clipped from V and 4 bases from J, the junction kept 10 bases outside the gene matches. CDR3 DNA sequence: TGTGCCAGCAGTTTAGGTAGGGGCAGGGGGCTATACAATGAGCAGTTCTTC. The encoded protein is CASSLGRGRGLYNEQFF.

The chain is built from TRBV19 and TRBJ1-1; D remains ambiguous. Trimming took off 8 bases at V and 0 bases at J, with 28 bases between the two ends. The CDR3 is 19 amino acids. CDR1 is LNHDA and CDR2 is SQIVND in the germline V gene (reference sequence). The CDR3 bases are TGTGCCAGTTACAACGGAGGGTGGGATAGCCAAATTATGAACACTGAAGCTTTCTTT. Translation: CASYNGGWDSQIMNTEAFF.

There are a few counts of this clone. The DNA of the CDR3 is TGCAGTGCTGGGGCCCTCTACGAGCAGTACGTC. It yields the protein CSAGALYEQYV. J is TRBJ2-7 and V is TRBV20-1, with D perhaps TRBD1 (5 bases). V was pared by 5 bases and J by 3 bases, with 8 bases between. The germline V gene has CDR1 DFQATT and CDR2 SNEGSKA (reference sequence). The CDR3 is 11 amino acids.

This clone came up once. V is TRBV4-1 and J is TRBJ1-3; tentative D call: TRBD1 (5 bases). Germline CDR1 is MGHRA and CDR2 is YSYEKL. V was clipped by 3 bases and J by 7 bases, with 13 bases between them. The CDR3 totals 14 residues. This CDR3 reads CASSHFDSRNTIYF. In nucleotides, the CDR3 is TGCGCCAGCAGCCACTTTGACAGCCGGAACACCATATATTTT.

The J gene is TRBJ2-1, the V gene TRBV19; D gene unclear. The CDR3 loop spans 14 amino acids. V lost 1 base and J 3 bases, leaving 7 bases between the germline ends. The germline V gene has CDR1 LNHDA and CDR2 SQIVND (reference sequence). The CDR3: CASSIARGYNEQFF. DNA of the CDR3: TGTGCCAGTAGTATAGCGCGAGGCTACAATGAGCAGTTCTTC.